This T cell receptor beta chain emerged from a study of cytomegalovirus exposure and HLA in healthy donors. Looked up from germline, CDR1 is SEHNR and CDR2 is FQNEAQ (reference sequence). V lost 1 base and J lost 2; bases outside the gene matches: 6. There are 19 residues in the CDR3. Overall study results and limits: Despite most TCR sequences being rare, some public TCRs occurred in many donors.

The PCR employed 60 Vbeta primers together with 13 Jbeta primers. Generated by immunoSEQ multiplex PCR, the TCRdb table keeps only in-frame clones and is missing some. The data contain tens of thousands of clones, just under 80% of them singletons. As concerns this clone: Its antigen remains unknown.

The sequenced sample was PBMCs. This TCR was recovered from a man in his forties in good health and CMV-seronegative. The rearrangement uses TRBV7-9 and TRBJ2-1; the match to TRBD2 covers 15 bases. CDR3 sequence reads: CASSLVGTSGGSTYNEQFF. CDR3 nucleotides: TGTGCCAGCAGCTTAGTCGGGACTAGCGGGGGGTCTACCTACAATGAGCAGTTCTTC. Full variable domain (outside the CDR3, taken from reference TRBV7-9 and TRBJ2-1): DTGVSQNPRHKITKRGQNVTFRCDPISEHNRLYWYRQTLGQGPEFLTYFQNEAQLEKSRLLSDRFSAERPKGSFSTLEIQRTEQGDSAMYLCASSLVGTSGGSTYNEQFFGPGTRLTVL.